The 7 T cell receptor beta chains reported below all come from one sample, sequenced in a study of T-cell reconstitution after alpha-beta-depleted transplantation in children (dated by TCRdb to 2015 to 2016). Library method: PCR. TCRdb lists the instrument as Illumina HiSeq 2500. TCR libraries were prepared with molecular barcoding, using unique molecular identifiers to normalize TCRbeta repertoire quantification. The public sequencing data were trimmed at Q25 with fastp and processed into clonotypes with MiXCR by TCRdb, which kept only in-frame beta chains. Rows are unified per CDR3 protein, each entry keeping the most common DNA and genes. A total of more than 500,000 distinct CDR3 sequences appear in this sample, about an eighth of them only once. The top ten clones comprise 14% of the sample. The treatment or condition label corresponds to: allogeneic hematopoietic cell transplantation with graft depleted of TCRalphabeta T cells and CD19 B cells.

The sequencing here drew on PBMCs, mostly from graft donor cells, taken 180 days after TCRalphabeta/CD19-depleted stem cell transplant. Receptor source: a female patient younger than 10 who had a stem cell transplant for aplastic anemia, so the T cells may come from the graft donor.

This clonotype showed up many times. The V call is TRBV18, the J call TRBJ2-3; 9 positions match TRBD1. The trim removed 3 bases at V and 6 bases at J, leaving 4 bases unmatched. This CDR3 has 14 amino acids. Germline CDR1 KGHSH, CDR2 LQKENI. This CDR3 reads CASSPRTGEDTQYF. Here the CDR3 DNA reads TGTGCCAGCTCACCTCGGACAGGGGAGGATACGCAGTATTTT.

This clonotype occurred a few times. V is TRBV4-3 and J is TRBJ2-3, with D perhaps matching TRBD2 (5 bases). The CDR3 is made up of 15 amino acids. V shed 0 bases and J shed 6 bases, with 13 bases lying between them. Germline lookup yields CDR1 LGHNA and CDR2 YSLEER. As DNA, the CDR3 is TGCGCCAGCAGCCAAGATCGGGATACCGGGGATACGCAGTATTTT. Translated: CASSQDRDTGDTQYF.

This clonotype has only a few counts. V gene TRBV10-3 combines with J gene TRBJ2-1; D is possibly TRBD2 (6 bases). The CDR3 length is 15 residues. V lost 7 bases and J 0 bases, leaving 13 bases between the germline ends. Germline assignment: CDR1 ENHRY and CDR2 SYGVKD. The CDR3: CAINGGASSYNEQFF. Here the CDR3 DNA reads TGTGCCATCAACGGCGGGGCCAGCTCCTACAATGAGCAGTTCTTC.

The sample holds many counts of this clonotype. V usage is TRBV29-1 and J usage is TRBJ2-5; the D call may be TRBD1 or TRBD2 (6 bases each). V lost 6 bases, J lost 3 bases, and 11 bases lay in between. Germline V gene sequence: CDR1 SQVTM, CDR2 ANQGSEA. The CDR3 length is 12 residues. DNA for the CDR3: TGCAGCGTCACGAGGGGGGAAGAGACCCAGTACTTC. Encoded protein: CSVTRGEETQYF.

This clonotype was seen more than once but under ten times. The chain carries TRBV11-2 and TRBJ1-2; weak D call: TRBD1 (6 bases). The CDR3 totals 15 residues. Germline assignment: CDR1 SGHAT and CDR2 FQNNGV. Trimming removed 1 base at V and 13 bases at J, with 22 bases between. This CDR3 is CASSLGRGRLAPPTF. The CDR3 coding sequence is TGTGCCAGCAGCTTAGGTCGGGGGCGCCTGGCCCCCCCCACCTTC.

V usage is TRBV10-3 and J usage is TRBJ2-5; possibly TRBD1 for D (6 bases). Trimming cost V 2 bases and J 4 bases, with 11 bases left between them. The germline gives CDR1 ENHRY, CDR2 SYGVKD. The CDR3 has 14 amino acids. For the CDR3, the DNA is TGTGCCATCAGTGAGGGCAGGGGTCGAGAGACCCAGTACTTC. Translating it yields CAISEGRGRETQYF.

This clonotype was seen only a few times. The V call is TRBV5-1, the J call TRBJ2-5; D possibly corresponds to TRBD1 (6 bases). This CDR3 is built from 18 residues. The V gene's germline CDR1 is SGHRS and CDR2 YFSETQ. Trimming removed 4 bases at V and 3 bases at J, with 25 bases between. The DNA for the CDR3 is TGCGCCAGCAGCCTGGAAAACCGGGACACACGATACGAAGAGACCCAGTACTTC. This gives the protein CASSLENRDTRYEETQYF. The full variable domain, in which reference TRBV5-1 and TRBJ2-5 provide the parts outside the CDR3, is KAGVTQTPRYLIKTRGQQVTLSCSPISGHRSVSWYQQTPGQGLQFLFEYFSETQRNKGNFPGRFSGRQFSNSRSEMNVSTLELGDSALYLCASSLENRDTRYEETQYFGPGTRLLVL.